This TCR beta chain was sequenced for a study of cytomegalovirus exposure and HLA in healthy donors. Whole-study findings and limits: Later analysis indicated greater clonal expansion among HLA-associated TCR beta chains than among equally common other chains.

Trimming took 4 bases from V and 7 from J; bases not matched to a gene: 8. CDR3 size: 15 residues. Germline V lookup: CDR1 MNHNS, CDR2 SASEGT. Comment on this clone: The antigen is undetermined.

PCR involved 60 Vbeta and 13 Jbeta primers. Produced via immunoSEQ multiplex PCR; TCRdb's table is partial and in-frame only. In the table there are 95,000 to 100,000 clones, about four fifths of which are singletons. This TCR came from a human donor in good health. This chain connects TRBV6-1 to TRBJ2-1, with 9 bases identical to TRBD1. Sequencing was performed on PBMCs. The CDR3 spells CASSVGTGLLNEQFF. The CDR3 DNA sequence: TGTGCCAGCAGTGTGGGGACAGGGCTTCTGAATGAGCAGTTCTTC.